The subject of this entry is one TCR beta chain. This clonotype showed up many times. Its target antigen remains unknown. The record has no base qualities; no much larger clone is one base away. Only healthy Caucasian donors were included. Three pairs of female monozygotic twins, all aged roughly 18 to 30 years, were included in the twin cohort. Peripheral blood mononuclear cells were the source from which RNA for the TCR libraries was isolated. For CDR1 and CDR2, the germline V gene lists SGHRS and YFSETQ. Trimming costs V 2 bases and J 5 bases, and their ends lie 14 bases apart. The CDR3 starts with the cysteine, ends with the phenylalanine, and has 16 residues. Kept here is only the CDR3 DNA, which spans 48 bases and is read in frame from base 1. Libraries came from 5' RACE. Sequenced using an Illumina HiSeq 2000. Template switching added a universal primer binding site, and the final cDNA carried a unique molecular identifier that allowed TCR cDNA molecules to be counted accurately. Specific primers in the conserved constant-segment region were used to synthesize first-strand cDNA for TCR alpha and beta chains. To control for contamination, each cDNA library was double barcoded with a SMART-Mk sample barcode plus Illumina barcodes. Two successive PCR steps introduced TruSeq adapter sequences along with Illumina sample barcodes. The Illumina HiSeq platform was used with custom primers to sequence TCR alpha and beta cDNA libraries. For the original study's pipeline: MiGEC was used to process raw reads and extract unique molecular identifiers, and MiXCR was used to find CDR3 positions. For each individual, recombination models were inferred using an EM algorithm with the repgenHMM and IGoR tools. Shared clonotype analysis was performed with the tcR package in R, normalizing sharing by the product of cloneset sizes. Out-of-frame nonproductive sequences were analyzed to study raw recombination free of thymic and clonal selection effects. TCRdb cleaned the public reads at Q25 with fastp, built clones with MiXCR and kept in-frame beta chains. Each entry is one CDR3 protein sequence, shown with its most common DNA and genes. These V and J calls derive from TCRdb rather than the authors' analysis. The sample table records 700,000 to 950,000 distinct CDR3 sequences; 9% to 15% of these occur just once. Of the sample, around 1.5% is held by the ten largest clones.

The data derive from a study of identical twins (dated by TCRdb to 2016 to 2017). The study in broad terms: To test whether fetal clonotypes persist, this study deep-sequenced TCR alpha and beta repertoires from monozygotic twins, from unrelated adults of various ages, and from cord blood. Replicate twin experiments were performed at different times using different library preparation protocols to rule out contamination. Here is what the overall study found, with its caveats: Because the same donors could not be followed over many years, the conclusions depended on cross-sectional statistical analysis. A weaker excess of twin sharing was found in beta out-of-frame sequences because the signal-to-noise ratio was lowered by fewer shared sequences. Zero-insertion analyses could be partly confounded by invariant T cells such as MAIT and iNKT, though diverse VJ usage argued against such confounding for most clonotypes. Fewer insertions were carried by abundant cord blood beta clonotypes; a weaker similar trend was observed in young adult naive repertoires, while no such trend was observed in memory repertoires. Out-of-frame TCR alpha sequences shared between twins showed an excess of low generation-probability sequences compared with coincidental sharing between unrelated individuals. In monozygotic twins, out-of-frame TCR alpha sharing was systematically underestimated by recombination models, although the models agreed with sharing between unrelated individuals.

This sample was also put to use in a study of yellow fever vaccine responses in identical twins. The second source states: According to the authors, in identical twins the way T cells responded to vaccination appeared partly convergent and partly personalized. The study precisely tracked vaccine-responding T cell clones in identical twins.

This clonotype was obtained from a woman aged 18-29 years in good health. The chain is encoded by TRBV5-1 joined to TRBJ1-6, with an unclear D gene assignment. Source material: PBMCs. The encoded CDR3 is CASSFSWALNNSPLHF. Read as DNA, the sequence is TGCGCCAGCAGCTTCTCCTGGGCACTTAATAATTCACCCCTCCACTTT.